Sequencing of this T cell receptor (beta chain) was carried out in a study of metastatic and nonmetastatic thyroid tumors. About the research overall: The study looked at repertoires side by side in blood and in tumor or nodule tissue from malignant and benign thyroid patients.

Before thyroid surgery, none of the patients had received any treatment. This clone is deemed medium-sized. Antigen: not known. Study-wide results and limits: According to reports, the diversity of TCR beta was significantly higher in malignant thyroid tumors than in benign nodules, and this held in both blood and tumor samples.

In the authors' methods: Building a distant-metastasis classifier for papillary thyroid cancer drew on CDR3 differences across clinicopathological groups. TCRdb re-analyzed the PCR reads through MiXCR. The authors' filters were not applied to this entry. Of under 35,000 clones listed, under 25% are singletons. The length of the CDR3 is 14 residues. The V end lost 6 bases, the J end lost 3 bases, and 15 bases lay between the germline ends. The germline gives CDR1 MNHEY, CDR2 SMNVEV (reference sequence). The clonotype comes from a female donor with papillary thyroid cancer or a benign thyroid nodule (not recorded which). Some clones in this sample may be carry-over from other donors' samples. The V gene is TRBV27, the J gene TRBJ2-7, with a tentative D call TRBD2 (6 bases). The sequenced sample was blood. The CDR3 reads CASSVGRGFYEQYF. CDR3 in DNA: TGTGCCAGCAGCGTCGGACGGGGGTTCTACGAGCAGTACTTC.